This TCR beta chain was captured in a study of T-cell reconstitution after alpha-beta-depleted transplantation in children. Unique molecular identifiers were used in preparing the TCRbeta library. TCRdb reprocessed the PCR reads with MiXCR, giving one entry per CDR3 protein. Of about 500,000 distinct CDR3 sequences listed, 10% to 12% are singletons. This clonotype was recorded at least ten times. Its target is unknown. The CDR3 is 18 amino acids. V trimming: 0 bases; J trimming: 0 bases; junction bases outside the gene matches: 9. CDR1 is LNHNV, CDR2 YYDKDF, per germline (reference sequence). Study observations and caveats: Surviving thymic progenitors and recipient T cells were the source of high TCRbeta diversity at day 60 in some patients. T-cell counts and diversity at one year post-transplant came mainly from newly produced T cells. There were reportedly several hundred expanded graft clones from which alpha-beta T cells came about two months after transplant.

Sequencing was performed on PBMCs, mostly from graft donor cells, taken 180 days after TCRalphabeta/CD19-depleted stem cell transplant. This receptor was obtained from a female patient aged 2-15 years who had a stem cell transplant for aplastic anemia, so the T cells may come from the graft donor. The J gene is TRBJ2-3, the V gene TRBV15, with 7 bases matching TRBD1. This CDR3 reads CATSRDRSRGSSTDTQYF. Written as DNA, the CDR3 is TGTGCCACCAGCAGAGATCGATCCAGGGGGTCTAGCACAGATACGCAGTATTTT.